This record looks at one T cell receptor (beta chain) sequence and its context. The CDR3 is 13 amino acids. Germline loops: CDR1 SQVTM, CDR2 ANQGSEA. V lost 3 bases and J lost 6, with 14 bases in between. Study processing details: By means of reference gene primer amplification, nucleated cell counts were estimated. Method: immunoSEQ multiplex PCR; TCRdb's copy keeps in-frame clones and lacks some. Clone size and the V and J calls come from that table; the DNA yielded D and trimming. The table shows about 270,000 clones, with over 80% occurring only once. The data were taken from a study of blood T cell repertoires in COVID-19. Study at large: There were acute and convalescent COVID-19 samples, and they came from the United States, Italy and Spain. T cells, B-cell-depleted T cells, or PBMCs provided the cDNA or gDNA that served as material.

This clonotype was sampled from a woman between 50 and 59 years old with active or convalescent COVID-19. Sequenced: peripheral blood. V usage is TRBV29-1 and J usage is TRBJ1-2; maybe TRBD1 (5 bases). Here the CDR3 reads CSVDGKGEDGYTF. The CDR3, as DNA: TGCAGCGTTGATGGGAAAGGGGAAGATGGCTACACCTTC.